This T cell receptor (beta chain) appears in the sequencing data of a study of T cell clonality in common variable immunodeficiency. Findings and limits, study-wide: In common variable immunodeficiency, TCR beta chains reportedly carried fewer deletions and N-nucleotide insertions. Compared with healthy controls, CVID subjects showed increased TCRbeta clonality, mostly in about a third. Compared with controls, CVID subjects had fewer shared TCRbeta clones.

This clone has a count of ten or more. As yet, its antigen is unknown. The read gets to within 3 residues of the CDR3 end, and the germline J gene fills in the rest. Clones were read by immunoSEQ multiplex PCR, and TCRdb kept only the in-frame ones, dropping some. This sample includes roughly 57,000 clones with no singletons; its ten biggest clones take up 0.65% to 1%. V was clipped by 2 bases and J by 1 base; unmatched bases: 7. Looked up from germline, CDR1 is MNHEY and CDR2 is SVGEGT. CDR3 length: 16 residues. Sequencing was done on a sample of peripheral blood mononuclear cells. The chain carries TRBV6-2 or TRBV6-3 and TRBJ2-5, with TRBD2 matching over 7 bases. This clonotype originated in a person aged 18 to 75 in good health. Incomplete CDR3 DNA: TGTGCCAGCAGTTACGCTAGCGGAGGGATCCAAGAGACC. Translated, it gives CASSYASGGIQET. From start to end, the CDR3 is CASSYASGGIQETQYF.